The entry that follows covers one TCR beta chain sequence. The assay was immunoSEQ multiplex PCR, and TCRdb's table has in-frame clones only and misses some. Of about 15,000 clones listed, roughly 89% are singletons. The germline V and J ends were trimmed by 7 bases and 4 bases, with 7 bases remaining between them. Germline V gene lookup returns CDR1 SGHVS and CDR2 FNYEAQ. The CDR3 sequence is 11 residues long. This sample is drawn from a study of T cell repertoires and Cas9 in healthy adults. What was sequenced was Tregs (CD4+, CD25+, CD127-, CD137-, CD154-) from PBMCs; culture status not recorded. V usage is TRBV7-6 and J usage is TRBJ2-5; D remains unclear. This clonotype originated in a human donor in good health. CDR3 bases: TGTGCCAGCAAGGTGGCAGAGACCCAGTACTTC. Its translation is CASKVAETQYF.